The 18 T cell receptor beta chains below come from one sample, sequenced in a study of shared clonotypes between healthy human individuals. Data came from immunoSEQ multiplex PCR; TCRdb stores just in-frame clones and leaves some out. The sample includes a few hundred thousand clones, just under 97% of them seen just once. CD45RO-negative, CCR7-positively selected cells formed the naive CD8 fraction, excluding terminally differentiated effector memory CD45RA+ cells. What was sequenced was naive CD8+ T cells sorted from blood. The receptors shown here come from a woman between 25 and 40 years old in good health.

The chain links TRBV25-1 to TRBJ2-7, with D perhaps matching TRBD1 or TRBD2 (5 bases each). Germline V gene sequence: CDR1 MGHDK, CDR2 SYGVNS. V lost 9 bases to trimming and J lost 2 bases, with 11 bases between them. CDR3 size: 12 residues. The CDR3 reads CASGDGAYEQYF. CDR3 nucleotide sequence: TGTGCCAGTGGGGACGGGGCCTACGAGCAGTACTTC.

The chain links TRBV27 to TRBJ1-5; D remains ambiguous. The CDR3 has 14 amino acids. Germline V gives CDR1 MNHEY, CDR2 SMNVEV (reference sequence). With 6 bases removed from V and 7 bases from J, the gap between germline ends came to 16 bases. The CDR3 nucleotides read TGTGCCAGCAGAGGCTGGGAGGGAGAACAGCCCCAGCATTTT. Amino acids: CASRGWEGEQPQHF.

The chain joins TRBV6-4 to TRBJ1-1; TRBD1 might be the D (5 bases). CDR1 is MRHNA, CDR2 SNTAGT, per germline. There are 16 residues in the CDR3. The V and J ends lost 5 bases and 3 bases respectively, with 19 bases between them. CDR3 in amino acids: CASSLRAGQRDTEAFF. The CDR3 nucleotides read TGTGCCAGCAGTCTCCGGGCGGGGCAGAGGGACACTGAAGCTTTCTTT.

The chain is built from TRBV5-4 and TRBJ2-1; TRBD1 or TRBD2 may be the D gene (5 bases each). The CDR3 runs to 15 residues. Trimming took 4 bases from V and 3 from J, leaving 14 bases between them. Germline V lookup: CDR1 SGHNT, CDR2 YYREEE (reference sequence). Written as DNA, the CDR3 is TGTGCCAGCAGCCTAAGGGACGACTACTACAATGAGCAGTTCTTC. Protein sequence: CASSLRDDYYNEQFF.

This clone was counted once. The V gene is TRBV9, the J gene TRBJ2-3; D is unclear. With 2 bases removed from V and 2 bases from J, the gap between germline ends came to 9 bases. Germline assignment: CDR1 SGDLS and CDR2 YYNGEE. The CDR3 length is 14 residues. CDR3: CASSVETYTDTQYF. CDR3 nucleotides: TGTGCCAGCAGCGTCGAGACTTACACAGATACGCAGTATTTT.

The chain joins TRBV9 to TRBJ2-6; the match to TRBD2 covers 7 bases. J gave up 4 bases and V 0 bases, and 7 bases lay outside the gene matches. The CDR3 covers 17 residues. Germline V gene sequence: CDR1 SGDLS, CDR2 YYNGEE. Here the CDR3 reads CASSVATGGIGANVLTF. CDR3 DNA sequence: TGTGCCAGCAGCGTAGCGACGGGAGGTATAGGGGCCAACGTCCTGACTTTC.

The V and J genes are TRBV19 and TRBJ2-7; a weak D match, TRBD1 (7 bases). Germline V CDR1 and CDR2: LNHDA, SQIVND (reference sequence). The CDR3 is 14 residues long. V was pared by 5 bases and J by 2 bases, with 13 bases between. CDR3 sequence (DNA): TGTGCCAGTAGTGCGGGACAGTTTGCCTACGAGCAGTACTTC. Translated: CASSAGQFAYEQYF.

The chain joins TRBV19 to TRBJ1-1; the D is unclear. The CDR3 is made up of 13 amino acids. V dropped 3 bases and J dropped 7 bases, with 12 bases sitting between them. Per germline, CDR1 LNHDA and CDR2 SQIVND (reference sequence). The DNA of the CDR3 is TGTGCCAGTAGTATCGCGGCAGATTATGAAGCTTTCTTT. Its protein is CASSIAADYEAFF.

The chain uses TRBV4-2 and TRBJ2-5, with D perhaps TRBD1 (6 bases). Trimming pared 6 bases from V and 2 bases from J, leaving 10 bases between. The CDR3 length is 13 residues. CDR1 LGHNA and CDR2 YNFKEQ come from the germline V gene. DNA for the CDR3: TGTGCCAGCAGACCGCAGGGGCAAGAGACCCAGTACTTC. Its protein is CASRPQGQETQYF.

Written as DNA, the CDR3 is TGTGCCAGCAGTGAAATGGGGTTAGGAGGCAATCAGCCCCAGCATTTT. Protein product: CASSEMGLGGNQPQHF. The V and J genes are TRBV6-1 and TRBJ1-5; D remains unclear. Germline V CDR1 and CDR2: MNHNS, SASEGT. The CDR3 contains 16 residues. Trimming removed 2 bases at V and 2 bases at J, with 13 bases between.

V and J are TRBV11-2 and TRBJ2-7; TRBD2 matches 7 bases. Per germline, CDR1 SGHAT and CDR2 FQNNGV. The CDR3 covers 15 residues. With V trimmed by 1 base and J by 4 bases, 7 bases remained unmatched. The CDR3 DNA follows: TGTGCCAGCAGCTTAGGAGGCGGGAGAGGGTACGAGCAGTACTTC. Translated, it gives CASSLGGGRGYEQYF. Full variable domain (missing parts from reference TRBV11-2 and TRBJ2-7): EAGVAQSPRYKIIEKRQSVAFWCNPISGHATLYWYQQILGQGPKLLIQFQNNGVVDDSQLPKDRFSAERLKGVDSTLKIQPAKLEDSAVYLCASSLGGGRGYEQYFGPGTRLTVT.

V and J are TRBV7-6 and TRBJ1-1; D possibly corresponds to TRBD1 (6 bases). In germline, CDR1 is SGHVS, CDR2 FNYEAQ. Trimming stripped 4 bases from V and 5 bases from J, with 14 bases between. There are 14 residues in the CDR3. As DNA, the CDR3 is TGTGCCAGCAGCTCCGGGGGGAGGGGGACTGAAGCTTTCTTT. Protein product: CASSSGGRGTEAFF.

The chain couples TRBV11-2 to TRBJ2-7; TRBD2 matches 14 bases. Germline trimming cut 2 bases from V and 7 bases from J; bases unmatched to any gene: 7. Germline CDR1 is SGHAT and CDR2 is FQNNGV. The CDR3 is made up of 16 amino acids. As DNA, the CDR3 is TGTGCCAGCAGCTTAACGACGGGACTAGCGGGAGTAGAGCAGTACTTC. Residues: CASSLTTGLAGVEQYF. The entire variable domain, with the rest obtained from reference TRBV11-2 and TRBJ2-7, is as follows: EAGVAQSPRYKIIEKRQSVAFWCNPISGHATLYWYQQILGQGPKLLIQFQNNGVVDDSQLPKDRFSAERLKGVDSTLKIQPAKLEDSAVYLCASSLTTGLAGVEQYFGPGTRLTVT.

This chain links TRBV6-1 with TRBJ2-7; 9 nucleotides match TRBD2. Germline lookup yields CDR1 MNHNS and CDR2 SASEGT. This CDR3 contains 14 residues. Trimming removed 4 bases from V and 3 bases from J; junction bases left unmatched: 4. The CDR3 DNA sequence: TGTGCCAGCAGTGCGACTAGCGGATTCTACGAGCAGTACTTC. Encoded protein: CASSATSGFYEQYF.

This clone was found once. The chain links TRBV6-6 to TRBJ1-1, with a possible D match to TRBD1 (5 bases). The CDR3 totals 13 residues. Trimming cost V 2 bases and J 7 bases, with 11 bases left between them. CDR1 is MNHNY and CDR2 is SVGAGI in the germline V gene (reference sequence). Written as DNA, the CDR3 is TGTGCCAGCAGTTACGAGACGGGGGATGAAGCTTTCTTT. Translated, it gives CASSYETGDEAFF.

V is TRBV6-5 and J is TRBJ2-7; 7 positions agree with TRBD2. This CDR3 contains 15 residues. J lost 8 bases, V lost 1 base, and 11 bases had no gene match. Germline CDR1 MNHEY, CDR2 SVGAGI. The CDR3 protein is CASSYWWEGRGKQYF. Written as DNA, the CDR3 is TGTGCCAGCAGTTACTGGTGGGAGGGCCGGGGTAAGCAGTACTTC.

The rearrangement uses TRBV6-5 and TRBJ1-2; tentative D call: TRBD1 (6 bases). V was cut by 2 bases and J by 4 bases, with 8 bases left in between. The CDR3 loop spans 13 amino acids. Germline V gene sequence: CDR1 MNHEY, CDR2 SVGAGI. The DNA for the CDR3 is TGTGCCAGCAGTTACGCAGGGGCCTATGGCTACACCTTC. This encodes CASSYAGAYGYTF.

This clone appeared once. The rearrangement uses TRBV2 and TRBJ1-1, with a tentative D call TRBD1 (5 bases). The CDR3 has 11 residues. V was cut by 8 bases and J by 8 bases, with 12 bases left in between. Looked up from germline, CDR1 is SNHLY and CDR2 is FYNNEI. CDR3: CASAGWGEAFF. For the CDR3, the DNA is TGTGCCAGCGCCGGTTGGGGGGAAGCTTTCTTT.